This T cell receptor beta chain derives from a study of blood T cell repertoires in COVID-19. Study-level background: T cells, B-cell-depleted T cells, or PBMCs supplied cDNA or gDNA.

Germline V gives CDR1 SGHTA, CDR2 FQGNSA. The junction had 7 bases not matched to a gene; V was cut back by 5 bases and J by 4 bases. This CDR3 is 15 amino acids long. TCRdb's copy holds only in-frame clones and misses some; the assay was immunoSEQ multiplex PCR. The sample has roughly 71,000 clones, 84% seen once. This receptor was taken from a man in his fifties with active COVID-19. The sequencing sample was made of peripheral blood. V is TRBV7-2 and J is TRBJ1-4; TRBD1 matches 7 bases. The chain's CDR3 is CASSEGAADNEKLFF. The DNA of the CDR3 is TGTGCCAGCAGCGAGGGGGCGGCTGATAATGAAAAACTGTTTTTT.